The present T cell receptor beta chain was sequenced within a study of T-cell memory formation after mild COVID-19. Germline-derived CDR1 and CDR2 are LGHNA and YNFKEQ. This CDR3 is 16 amino acids long. The germline V and J ends were trimmed by 0 bases and 0 bases, with 12 bases remaining between them. MiXCR was run by TCRdb on the 5' RACE reads, yielding one entry per CDR3 protein. The sample contains about 390,000 distinct CDR3 sequences, 20% to 25% of which appear only once. The rearrangement joins TRBV4-2 to TRBJ2-7, with D tentatively TRBD2 (7 bases). The sample comprised PBMCs or a T cell subset sorted from them (not recorded which). This clonotype was sampled from an adult woman who had mild COVID-19 (a few samples of this study predate the infection). Cell type and time point are not known. DNA for the CDR3: TGTGCCAGCAGCCAAGATGGGGGGGCCGACTCCTACGAGCAGTACTTC. This translates into CASSQDGGADSYEQYF.